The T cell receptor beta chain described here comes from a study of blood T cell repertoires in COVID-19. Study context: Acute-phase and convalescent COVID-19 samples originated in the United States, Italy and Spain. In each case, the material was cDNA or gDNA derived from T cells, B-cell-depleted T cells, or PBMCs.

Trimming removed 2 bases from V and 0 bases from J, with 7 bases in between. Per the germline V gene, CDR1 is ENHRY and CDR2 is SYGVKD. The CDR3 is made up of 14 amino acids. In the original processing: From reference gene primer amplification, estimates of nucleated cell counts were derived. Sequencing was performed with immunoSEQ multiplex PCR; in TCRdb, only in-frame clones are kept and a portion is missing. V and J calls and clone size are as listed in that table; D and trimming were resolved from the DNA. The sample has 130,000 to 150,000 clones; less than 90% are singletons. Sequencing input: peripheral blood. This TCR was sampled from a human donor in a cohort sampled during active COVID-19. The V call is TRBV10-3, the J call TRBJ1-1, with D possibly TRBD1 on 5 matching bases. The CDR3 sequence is CAISEGHLNTEAFF. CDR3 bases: TGTGCCATCAGTGAGGGACACCTGAACACTGAAGCTTTCTTT.